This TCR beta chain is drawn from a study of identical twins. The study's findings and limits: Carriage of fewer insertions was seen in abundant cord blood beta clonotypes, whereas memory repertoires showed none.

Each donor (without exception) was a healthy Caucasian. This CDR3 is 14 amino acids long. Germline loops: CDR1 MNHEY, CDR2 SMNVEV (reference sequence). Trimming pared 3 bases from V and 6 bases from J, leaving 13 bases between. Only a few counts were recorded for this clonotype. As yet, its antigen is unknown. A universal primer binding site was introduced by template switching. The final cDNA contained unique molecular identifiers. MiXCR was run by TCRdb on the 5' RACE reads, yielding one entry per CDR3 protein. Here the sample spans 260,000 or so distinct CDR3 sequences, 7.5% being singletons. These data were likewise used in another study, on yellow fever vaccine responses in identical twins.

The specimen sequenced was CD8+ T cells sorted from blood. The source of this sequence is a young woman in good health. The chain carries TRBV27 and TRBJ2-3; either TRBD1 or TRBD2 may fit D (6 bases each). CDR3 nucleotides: TGTGCCAGCAGTTTTGAGGGGGGCCGGGATACGCAGTATTTT. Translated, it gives CASSFEGGRDTQYF.